The 7 T cell receptor beta chains in this list originate from one sample, sequenced in a study of blood T cells in healthy people across ages. A J-beta primer mix and a sample-barcoded 5' primer were used in a second PCR of roughly 6 to 12 cycles. TCRdb reanalysed the 5' RACE reads using MiXCR and keeps one entry per CDR3 protein. This table holds approximately 880,000 distinct CDR3 sequences, under 50% found once. The sequencing input was blood. Every receptor here comes from a man aged 25 to 40 in good health.

Details on this clonotype: A junction end diverges from the germline sequence, so it may reflect a read error. The chain uses TRBV7-2 and TRBJ2-3; 12 nucleotides align to TRBD2. The germline V gene has CDR1 SGHTA and CDR2 FQGNSA. The CDR3 is made up of 15 amino acids. The CDR3 coding sequence is TGTGCCAGCAGCCTAGCGGGGGGGTTTTCAGATACGCAGTATTTT. It translates to CASSLAGGFSDTQYF.

A few counts support this clonotype. This chain joins TRBV29-1 and TRBJ2-7; TRBD1 agrees at 7 bases. The CDR3 totals 15 residues. The V and J ends lost 1 base and 3 bases, in that order; junction bases with no gene match: 9. CDR1 SQVTM and CDR2 ANQGSEA come from the germline V gene. CDR3 loop: CSVEAIGTEDYEQYF. DNA of the CDR3: TGCAGCGTTGAAGCAATCGGGACAGAGGACTACGAGCAGTACTTC.

Only a few counts were recorded for this clonotype. This chain connects TRBV3-1 to TRBJ1-6; tentative D call: TRBD1 (5 bases). The CDR3 is made up of 15 amino acids. The germline V and J ends were trimmed by 9 bases and 5 bases, with 17 bases remaining between them. In germline, CDR1 is LGHDT, CDR2 YNNKEL (reference sequence). This CDR3 reads CASGGRGEDNSPLHF. Here the CDR3 DNA reads TGTGCCAGTGGCGGTCGGGGCGAGGATAATTCACCCCTCCACTTT. The variable domain in full, with the rest retrieved from reference TRBV3-1 and TRBJ1-6, is DTAVSQTPKYLVTQMGNDKSIKCEQNLGHDTMYWYKQDSKKFLKIMFSYNNKELIINETVPNRFSPKSPDKAHLNLHINSLELGDSAVYFCASGGRGEDNSPLHFGNGTRLTVT.

This chain joins TRBV19 and TRBJ2-1, with a tentative D call TRBD2 (6 bases). This CDR3 is 15 amino acids long. Germline values: CDR1 LNHDA, CDR2 SQIVND (reference sequence). V was pared by 7 bases and J by 6 bases, with 19 bases between. The CDR3 loop reads CASMPGGTRGNEQFF. CDR3 nucleotides: TGTGCCAGTATGCCCGGCGGGACGAGGGGCAATGAGCAGTTCTTC. Based on the CDR3 plus reference TRBV19 and TRBJ2-1, the full variable domain is DGGITQSPKYLFRKEGQNVTLSCEQNLNHDAMYWYRQDPGQGLRLIYYSQIVNDFQKGDIAEGYSVSREKKESFPLTVTSAQKNPTAFYLCASMPGGTRGNEQFFGPGTRLTVL.

The V gene is TRBV5-6, the J gene TRBJ2-5; 9 bases match TRBD1. CDR1 and CDR2 from the germline V gene are SGHDT and YYEEEE. Losses at the gene ends were 0 bases for V and 11 bases for J; bases not matched to a gene: 14. This CDR3 spans 16 amino acids. This CDR3 is CASSLGYGTGYNEQYF. The CDR3 DNA follows: TGTGCCAGCAGCTTGGGGTACGGGACAGGGTACAATGAGCAGTACTTC.

This clonotype was counted only a few times. The chain links TRBV28 to TRBJ1-2, with a tentative D call TRBD1 (5 bases). Between the trimmed V and J ends, which lost 4 bases and 8 bases, there was a span of 17 bases. The CDR3 has 14 amino acids. Germline V gene data show CDR1 as MDHEN and CDR2 as SYDVKM. For the CDR3, the DNA is TGTGCCAGCAGTTCTCCGGGGACCCCGGGCGGCTACACCTTC. It is translated as CASSSPGTPGGYTF.

This clonotype was counted a few times. For the CDR3, the DNA is TGCGCCAGCAGCCAAGTCGCCGGGCCACCCTACGAGCAGTACTTC. It codes for CASSQVAGPPYEQYF. The V and J genes are TRBV4-3 and TRBJ2-7, with D hard to call. The CDR3 has 15 residues. The V end was cut by 1 base, the J end by 2 bases, with 12 bases between. The V gene's germline CDR1 is LGHNA and CDR2 YSLEER.